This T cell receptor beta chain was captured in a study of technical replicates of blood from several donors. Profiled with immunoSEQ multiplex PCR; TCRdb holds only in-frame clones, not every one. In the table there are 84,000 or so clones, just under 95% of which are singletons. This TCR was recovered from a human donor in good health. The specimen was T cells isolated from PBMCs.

DNA of the CDR3: TGTGCCAGCAGCTTAGCCGCACCCCGTAACCAGAATGGCTACACCTTC. This gives the protein CASSLAAPRNQNGYTF. The genes are TRBV7-8 and TRBJ1-2, with D unresolved. The V end was cut by 0 bases, the J end by 6 bases, with 17 bases between. This CDR3 has 16 amino acids. Germline values: CDR1 SGHVS, CDR2 FQNEAQ. Variable domain in full (rest from reference TRBV7-8 and TRBJ1-2): GAGVSQSPRYKVAKRGQDVALRCDPISGHVSLFWYQQALGQGPEFLTYFQNEAQLDKSGLPSDRFFAERPEGSVSTLKIQRTQQEDSAVYLCASSLAAPRNQNGYTFGSGTRLTVV.